This T cell receptor (beta chain) was captured by sequencing in a study of neurological immune-mediated disorders. This clonotype was seen many times. Its specificity is not known. With V trimmed by 8 bases and J by 11 bases, 14 bases remained unmatched. This CDR3 is built from 14 residues. Synthesis of cDNA used 5'RACE (with 10-nucleotide random UMIs). TCRdb reprocessed the 5' RACE reads with MiXCR, giving one entry per CDR3 protein. This table has around 130,000 distinct CDR3 sequences, about 3.2% appearing once. Overall study findings and caveats: Levels of TCR clonal expansion peaked in HTLV-1-associated myelopathy and reached their lowest in multiple sclerosis, under those of healthy controls.

The sample was PBMCs. V is TRBV12-3 or TRBV12-4 and J is TRBJ1-5; 8 bases agree with TRBD1. The TCR comes from a woman between 25 and 40 years old with multiple sclerosis. As DNA, the CDR3 is TGTGCCAGCGGGACCGGACAGGGATCTTTGGCCCAGCATTTT. Translation gives CASGTGQGSLAQHF.